These 10 T cell receptor beta chains were sequenced from one sample in a study of vaccination and CD4 T cells after COVID-19. The antigens for these receptors are not known. Researchers used the Oncomine TCR Beta short-read assay to sequence DNA from cultured CD4+ T cells. One entry per CDR3 protein, called by TCRdb with MiXCR from the PCR reads. This sample yields 9,000 to 15,000 distinct CDR3 sequences, of which approximately 47% are seen a single time; around 18% belongs to the top ten. The treatment is: roughly 10-day PBMC culture with coronavirus spike peptide pools or control peptides (ViraFEST assay). Sequencing was carried out using cultured CD4+ T cells from blood. The receptors come from a human donor with COVID-19.

The chain has TRBV27 and TRBJ1-5; D is undetermined. The CDR3 covers 14 residues. Germline V gives CDR1 MNHEY, CDR2 SMNVEV (reference sequence). Trimming took 8 bases from V and 1 from J, leaving 12 bases between them. CDR3 nucleotide sequence: TGTGCCAGCTCAGAAAGGGTGAGCAATCAGCCCCAGCATTTT. The encoded protein is CASSERVSNQPQHF.

V usage is TRBV12-3 or TRBV12-4 and J usage is TRBJ1-1, with TRBD1 matching over 8 bases. The CDR3 runs to 13 residues. V gave up 3 bases and J gave up 4 bases; unmatched junction bases: 1. In DNA form, the CDR3 reads TGTGCCAGCAGTTTCCAGGGGGCCACTGAAGCTTTCTTT. Encoded protein: CASSFQGATEAFF.

The chain carries TRBV12-3 or TRBV12-4 and TRBJ1-6; 7 nucleotides agree with TRBD1. This CDR3 comprises 15 residues. V shed 4 bases and J 9 bases; nucleotides not matched to a gene: 9. The CDR3 spells CASSYQTGTRSPLHF. The DNA of the CDR3 is TGTGCCAGCAGTTACCAGACAGGGACTCGTTCACCCCTCCACTTT.

The V call is TRBV18, the J call TRBJ1-6; D is perhaps TRBD1 (5 bases). This CDR3 spans 14 amino acids. Germline V gene data show CDR1 as KGHSH and CDR2 as LQKENI. V was shortened by 2 bases and J by 5 bases, with 7 bases between the two germline ends. CDR3 protein: CASSPDSHNSPLHF. In DNA form, the CDR3 reads TGTGCCAGCTCACCAGACAGCCATAATTCACCCCTCCACTTT.

The rearrangement joins TRBV7-3 to TRBJ2-3, with 7 bases lining up with TRBD2. Per germline, CDR1 SGHTA and CDR2 FQGTGA. The ends lost 0 bases at V and 6 bases at J; junction bases unmatched: 3. The CDR3 sequence is 14 residues long. CDR3 in amino acids: CASSLTGGGDTQYF. The DNA for the CDR3 is TGTGCCAGCAGCTTAACAGGCGGGGGTGATACGCAGTATTTT.

V usage is TRBV19 and J usage is TRBJ2-5; possibly TRBD1 for D (5 bases). The V gene lost 0 bases and the J gene lost 5 bases, with 7 bases spanning the gap. The CDR3 contains 13 residues. Per the germline V gene, CDR1 is LNHDA and CDR2 is SQIVND (reference sequence). The CDR3 coding sequence is TGTGCCAGTAGTATAGAGCCAGGGGAGACCCAGTACTTC. Its translation is CASSIEPGETQYF. The full variable domain, rest sourced from reference TRBV19 and TRBJ2-5, is DGGITQSPKYLFRKEGQNVTLSCEQNLNHDAMYWYRQDPGQGLRLIYYSQIVNDFQKGDIAEGYSVSREKKESFPLTVTSAQKNPTAFYLCASSIEPGETQYFGPGTRLLVL.

The gene calls are TRBV24-1 and TRBJ2-3; 16 bases align to TRBD2. Germline CDR1 reads KGHDR; CDR2 reads SFDVKD. The length of the CDR3 is 19 residues. V shed 4 bases, J shed 4 bases, and the junction held 10 bases outside the gene matches. In nucleotides, the CDR3 is TGTGCCACCAGTGACCCTCAGGGACTAGCGGGGGGGCCCGCAGATACGCAGTATTTT. Its translation: CATSDPQGLAGGPADTQYF.

This sequence joins TRBV19 and TRBJ1-2; 8 bases are a match to TRBD1. The germline CDR1 and CDR2 sequences are LNHDA and SQIVND (reference sequence). The trim removed 5 bases at V and 0 bases at J, leaving 8 bases unmatched. This CDR3 region has 16 residues. CDR3 loop: CASSARTGRPNYGYTF. CDR3 DNA: TGTGCCAGTAGTGCCCGGACAGGGCGGCCTAACTATGGCTACACCTTC. The full variable domain, its missing parts supplied by reference TRBV19 and TRBJ1-2, is DGGITQSPKYLFRKEGQNVTLSCEQNLNHDAMYWYRQDPGQGLRLIYYSQIVNDFQKGDIAEGYSVSREKKESFPLTVTSAQKNPTAFYLCASSARTGRPNYGYTFGSGTRLTVV.

The chain uses TRBV7-8 and TRBJ2-1, with D unresolved. V lost 4 bases, J lost 8 bases, and 18 bases lay in between. Per germline, CDR1 SGHVS and CDR2 FQNEAQ. The CDR3 consists of 15 residues. CDR3 region: CASSSTGPPFYEQFF. The CDR3 region has the DNA TGTGCCAGCAGCTCGACGGGCCCCCCTTTCTATGAGCAGTTCTTC.

The J gene is TRBJ2-2, the V gene TRBV27; D assignment may be TRBD1 or TRBD2 (5 bases each). Trimming pared 5 bases from V and 1 base from J, leaving 14 bases between. This CDR3 spans 16 amino acids. CDR1 is MNHEY and CDR2 is SMNVEV in the germline V gene (reference sequence). CDR3 coding DNA: TGTGCCAGCAGTACATTTTCGAGGGGGAACACCGGGGAGCTGTTTTTT. Its translation is CASSTFSRGNTGELFF.